The 21 T cell receptor beta chains listed next were all sequenced from one sample in a study of blood T cell repertoires in COVID-19. Sequencing used immunoSEQ multiplex PCR; TCRdb keeps in-frame clones, though not all of them. This table has 50,000 to 65,000 clones, about 88% appearing once. Sequenced sample: peripheral blood. The receptors shown here come from a man in his sixties or seventies with acute or convalescent COVID-19.

This chain joins TRBV6-5 and TRBJ2-7; TRBD1 matches 9 bases. Trimming removed 8 bases from V and 3 bases from J; junction bases left unmatched: 5. CDR3 length equals 13 residues. Germline lookup yields CDR1 MNHEY and CDR2 SVGAGI. The CDR3 protein is CASRTGVNYEQYF. The CDR3, as DNA: TGTGCCAGCCGGACAGGGGTTAACTACGAGCAGTACTTC.

J is TRBJ1-5 and V is TRBV2; perhaps TRBD1 as D (5 bases). The CDR3 is made up of 14 amino acids. The germline CDR1 and CDR2 sequences are SNHLY and FYNNEI. V shed 8 bases and J shed 1 base, with 12 bases lying between them. For the CDR3, the DNA is TGTGCCAGCGTACAGGAATTAAGCAATCAGCCCCAGCATTTT. It yields the protein CASVQELSNQPQHF.

The genes are TRBV4-3 and TRBJ2-1; TRBD2 matches at 11 bases. Germline trimming cut 0 bases from V and 9 bases from J; bases unmatched to any gene: 4. The CDR3 has 15 amino acids. Germline values: CDR1 LGHNA, CDR2 YSLEER. The CDR3 nucleotides are TGCGCCAGCAGCCAAGATTTAGCGGGGGGGGGTGAGCAGTTCTTC. It specifies CASSQDLAGGGEQFF.

The V gene is TRBV13, the J gene TRBJ2-3; TRBD2 aligns across 9 bases. Germline V lookup: CDR1 PRHDT, CDR2 FYEKMQ (reference sequence). This CDR3 is built from 17 residues. V shed 5 bases, J shed 4 bases, and the junction held 13 bases outside the gene matches. The DNA for the CDR3 is TGTGCCAGCAGCCTGGGGAGGGGGACTAGCATCTCAGATACGCAGTATTTT. It encodes CASSLGRGTSISDTQYF.

Concerning this clone: Other DNA sequences in the sample encode the same CDR3. CDR3 sequence: CASSYPADTEAFF. For the CDR3, the DNA is TGTGCCAGCAGTTACCCGGCGGACACTGAAGCTTTCTTT. The chain uses TRBV6-6 and TRBJ1-1; no definite D call. The V gene's germline CDR1 is MNHNY and CDR2 SVGAGI (reference sequence). The CDR3 is 13 residues long. Trimming stripped 2 bases from V and 3 bases from J, with 7 bases between.

The chain is built from TRBV9 and TRBJ1-6, with 8 bases lining up with TRBD1. This CDR3 contains 15 residues. V shed 3 bases and J 7 bases; nucleotides not matched to a gene: 6. Germline V gene data show CDR1 as SGDLS and CDR2 as YYNGEE. As DNA, the CDR3 is TGTGCCAGCAGCGACGGGACAGGTGGGAATTCACCCCTCCACTTT. As protein: CASSDGTGGNSPLHF.

CDR3 nucleotide sequence: TGTGCCAGCTCACCTTCCGGACAGGGGTACAATGAGCAGTTCTTC. It yields the protein CASSPSGQGYNEQFF. The genes are TRBV18 and TRBJ2-1; 9 bases are shared with TRBD1. CDR1 is KGHSH, CDR2 LQKENI, per germline. V trimming: 3 bases; J trimming: 4 bases; junction bases outside the gene matches: 4. The CDR3 runs 15 residues.

The chain combines TRBV6-5 with TRBJ1-3, with a tentative D call TRBD1 (5 bases). The germline V gene encodes CDR1 MNHEY and CDR2 SVGAGI. V lost 11 bases and J 6 bases, leaving 11 bases between the germline ends. The CDR3 length is 11 residues. This CDR3 reads CAVRGVNTIYF. DNA for the CDR3: TGTGCCGTAAGGGGTGTAAACACCATATATTTT.

The chain uses TRBV14 and TRBJ1-2, with 7 positions matching TRBD1. CDR1 and CDR2 (germline): SGHDN, FVKESK. With 1 base clipped from V and 4 bases from J, the junction kept 6 bases outside the gene matches. CDR3 length: 15 residues. As DNA, the CDR3 is TGTGCCAGCAGCCAAGTAGGCCGGGACAGCTATGGCTACACCTTC. This translates into CASSQVGRDSYGYTF.

The chain links TRBV14 to TRBJ1-2; a weak D match, TRBD1 (5 bases). V lost 4 bases and J lost 0, with 9 bases in between. Germline V gene data show CDR1 as SGHDN and CDR2 as FVKESK. The CDR3 has 14 residues. CDR3 DNA: TGTGCCAGCAGCCGGGGCCTAGCTAACTATGGCTACACCTTC. It codes for CASSRGLANYGYTF.

This CDR3 is CASSDTGLPPYNEQFF. The CDR3 coding sequence is TGTGCCAGCAGCGATACGGGACTCCCGCCCTACAATGAGCAGTTCTTC. The chain couples TRBV14 to TRBJ2-1; D is perhaps TRBD2 (6 bases). Germline V gene data show CDR1 as SGHDN and CDR2 as FVKESK. The CDR3 totals 16 residues. The ends were cut back, 5 bases at V and 2 bases at J, with 16 bases in the middle.

The genes are TRBV28 and TRBJ2-3; the match to TRBD2 covers 13 bases. Per germline, CDR1 MDHEN and CDR2 SYDVKM. The J segment lost 8 bases and the V segment lost 5 bases, leaving 10 bases of the junction unmatched. This CDR3 comprises 16 residues. The CDR3 bases are TGTGCCAGCAGTCCGGGACTAGCGGGGTCCTGGGGTACGCAGTATTTT. Protein product: CASSPGLAGSWGTQYF. The full variable domain, rest sourced from reference TRBV28 and TRBJ2-3, is DVKVTQSSRYLVKRTGEKVFLECVQDMDHENMFWYRQDPGLGLRLIYFSYDVKMKEKGDIPEGYSVSREKKERFSLILESASTNQTSMYLCASSPGLAGSWGTQYFGPGTRLTVL.

The rearrangement joins TRBV2 to TRBJ2-7; no reliable D call. CDR3 length: 14 residues. In germline, CDR1 is SNHLY, CDR2 FYNNEI. The V gene lost 8 bases and the J gene lost 0 bases, with 14 bases spanning the gap. CDR3 loop: CASSLSESSYEQYF. The CDR3 DNA sequence: TGTGCCAGCTCCCTGAGTGAAAGCTCCTACGAGCAGTACTTC. Complete variable domain (other parts from reference TRBV2 and TRBJ2-7): EPEVTQTPSHQVTQMGQEVILRCVPISNHLYFYWYRQILGQKVEFLVSFYNNEISEKSEIFDDQFSVERPDGSNFTLKIRSTKLEDSAMYFCASSLSESSYEQYFGPGTRLTVT.

The chain couples TRBV6-2 or TRBV6-3 to TRBJ2-5; 10 bases are shared with TRBD2. With 2 bases clipped from V and 0 bases from J, the junction kept 6 bases outside the gene matches. Germline values: CDR1 MNHEY, CDR2 SVGEGT. The CDR3 sequence is 17 residues long. The CDR3 region is CASSYAGLAVNQETQYF. In nucleotides, the CDR3 is TGTGCCAGCAGTTACGCCGGACTAGCGGTTAACCAAGAGACCCAGTACTTC.

V gene TRBV19 combines with J gene TRBJ1-1; no clear D. V dropped 1 base and J dropped 2 bases, with 11 bases sitting between them. CDR1 is LNHDA, CDR2 SQIVND, per germline (reference sequence). This CDR3 has 15 amino acids. The CDR3 DNA reads TGTGCCAGTAGTATAGGTTCCGGAGGAAACACTGAAGCTTTCTTT. Translation gives CASSIGSGGNTEAFF.

The genes are TRBV19 and TRBJ1-2; the match to TRBD1 covers 12 bases. The germline V gene encodes CDR1 LNHDA and CDR2 SQIVND (reference sequence). V lost 1 base and J lost 3; bases outside the gene matches: 6. This CDR3 region has 17 residues. The CDR3 DNA follows: TGTGCCAGTAGTATAGCCGGCGGGACAGGGGGCCACTATGGCTACACCTTC. It is translated as CASSIAGGTGGHYGYTF.

The chain is built from TRBV6-6 and TRBJ2-3; tentative D call: TRBD1 (5 bases). Per germline, CDR1 MNHNY and CDR2 SVGAGI (reference sequence). V lost 0 bases, J lost 0 bases, and 7 bases lay in between. The CDR3 runs 15 residues. CDR3 region: CASSYSTASTDTQYF. The CDR3 coding sequence is TGTGCCAGCAGTTACTCGACAGCTAGCACAGATACGCAGTATTTT.

The chain has TRBV27 and TRBJ2-7, with 11 bases lining up with TRBD2. V gave up 4 bases and J gave up 2 bases; unmatched junction bases: 7. Per the germline V gene, CDR1 is MNHEY and CDR2 is SMNVEV (reference sequence). The CDR3 has 16 residues. CDR3 amino acids: CASSSQTSGKTYEQYF. The CDR3 region has the DNA TGTGCCAGCAGTTCTCAGACTAGCGGGAAGACCTACGAGCAGTACTTC.

The chain uses TRBV7-8 and TRBJ2-5, with D possibly being TRBD1 (5 bases). Germline-derived CDR1 and CDR2 are SGHVS and FQNEAQ. Between the trimmed V and J ends, which lost 5 bases and 5 bases, there was a span of 18 bases. This CDR3 comprises 15 residues. The CDR3 loop is CASSPPGRTRETQYF. CDR3 coding DNA: TGTGCCAGCAGCCCCCCGGGCAGGACAAGGGAGACCCAGTACTTC.

This clone was seen only once. The chain uses TRBV19 and TRBJ2-7; TRBD1 matches at 7 bases. Germline assignment: CDR1 LNHDA and CDR2 SQIVND (reference sequence). CDR3 length: 14 residues. V trimming: 9 bases; J trimming: 0 bases; junction bases outside the gene matches: 8. CDR3 DNA: TGTGCCAGCGGTACAGGGGCCGCCTCCTACGAGCAGTACTTC. Protein sequence: CASGTGAASYEQYF.

The chain uses TRBV3-1 (or the pseudogene TRBV3-2) and TRBJ1-3; no clear D. CDR1 is LGHDT and CDR2 is YNNKEL in the germline V gene (reference sequence). The ends were cut back, 4 bases at V and 0 bases at J, with 16 bases in the middle. The CDR3 has 17 amino acids. The CDR3 region has the DNA TGTGCCAGCAGCCTCAGCTACCGGGGTAGCTCTGGAAACACCATATATTTT. This gives the protein CASSLSYRGSSGNTIYF.